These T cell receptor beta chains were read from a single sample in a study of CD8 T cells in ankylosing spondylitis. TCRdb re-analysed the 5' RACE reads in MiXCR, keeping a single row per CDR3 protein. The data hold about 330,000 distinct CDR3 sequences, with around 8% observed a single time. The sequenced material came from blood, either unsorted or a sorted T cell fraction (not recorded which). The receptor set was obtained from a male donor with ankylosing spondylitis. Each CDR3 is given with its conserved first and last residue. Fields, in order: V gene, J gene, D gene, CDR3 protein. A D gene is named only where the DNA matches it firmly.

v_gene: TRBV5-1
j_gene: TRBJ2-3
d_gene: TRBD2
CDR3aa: CASSLMSSGKTDTQYF

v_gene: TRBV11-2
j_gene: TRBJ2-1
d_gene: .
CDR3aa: CASRDSQREQFF

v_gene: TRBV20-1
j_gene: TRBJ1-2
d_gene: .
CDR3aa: CSVRSGAADTF

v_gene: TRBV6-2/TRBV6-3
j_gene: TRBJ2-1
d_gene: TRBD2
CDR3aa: CASSKAGGPSGEQFF

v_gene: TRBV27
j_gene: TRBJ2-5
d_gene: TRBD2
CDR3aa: CASSSGLAQTAGETQYF

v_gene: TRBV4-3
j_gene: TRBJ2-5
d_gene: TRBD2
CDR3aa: CASSQGLAGGFEETQYF

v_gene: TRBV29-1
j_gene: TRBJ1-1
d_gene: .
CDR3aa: CSVVRVANTEAFF

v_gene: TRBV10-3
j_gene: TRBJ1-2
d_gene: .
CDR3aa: CAISESGTYGYTF

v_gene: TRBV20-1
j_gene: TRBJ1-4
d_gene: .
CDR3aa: CSARDSAGEPGEKLFF

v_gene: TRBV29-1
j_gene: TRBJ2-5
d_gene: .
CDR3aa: CSVADRVETQYF

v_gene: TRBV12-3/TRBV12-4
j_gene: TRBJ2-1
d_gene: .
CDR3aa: CASSLEATVYNEQFF

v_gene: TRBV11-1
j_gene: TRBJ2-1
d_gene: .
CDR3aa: CASARRDRVLMSSYNEQFF

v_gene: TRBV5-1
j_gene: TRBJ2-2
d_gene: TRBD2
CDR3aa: CASSLPSGRASTGELFF

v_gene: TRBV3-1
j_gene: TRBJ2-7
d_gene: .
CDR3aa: CASSRQSSYEQYF

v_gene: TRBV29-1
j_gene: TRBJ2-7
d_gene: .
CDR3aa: CSVVPPGKVYEQYF

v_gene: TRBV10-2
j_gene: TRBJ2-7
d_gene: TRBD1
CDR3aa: CASKNRGLPYTLHYEQYF

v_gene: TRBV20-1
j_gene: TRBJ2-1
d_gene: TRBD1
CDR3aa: CSAPGQGADEQFF

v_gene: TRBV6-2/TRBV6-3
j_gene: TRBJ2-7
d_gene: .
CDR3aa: CASRIAYEQYF

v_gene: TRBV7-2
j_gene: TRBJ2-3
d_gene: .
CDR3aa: CASSLVSARDTQYF

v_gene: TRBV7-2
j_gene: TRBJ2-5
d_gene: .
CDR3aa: CASSLRPARVHF

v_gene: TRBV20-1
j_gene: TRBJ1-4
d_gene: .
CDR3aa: CSAPIGGQMEKLFF

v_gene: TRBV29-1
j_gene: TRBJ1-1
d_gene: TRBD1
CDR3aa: CSVLIHRGSLGSTEAFF

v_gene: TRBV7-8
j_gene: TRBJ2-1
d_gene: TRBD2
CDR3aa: CASSPWASGNNEQFF

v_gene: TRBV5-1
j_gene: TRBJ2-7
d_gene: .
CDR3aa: CASSLLAAREQYF

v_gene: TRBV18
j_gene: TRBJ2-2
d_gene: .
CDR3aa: CASSPREPNAGELFF

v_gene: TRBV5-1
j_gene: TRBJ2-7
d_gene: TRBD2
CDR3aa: CASSGTSVELYEQYF

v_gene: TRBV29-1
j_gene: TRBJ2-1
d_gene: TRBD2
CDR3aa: CTTSGSSYNEQFF

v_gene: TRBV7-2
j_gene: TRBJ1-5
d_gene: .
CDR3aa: CASSRQVSSNQPQHF

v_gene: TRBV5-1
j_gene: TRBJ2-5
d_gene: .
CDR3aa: CASSIVWETQYF

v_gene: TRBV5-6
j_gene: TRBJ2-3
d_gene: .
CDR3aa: CASSLVRQGLFPDTQYF

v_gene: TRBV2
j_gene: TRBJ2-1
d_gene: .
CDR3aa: CASRGDHYNEQFF

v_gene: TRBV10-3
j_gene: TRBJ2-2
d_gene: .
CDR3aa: CATTREDTGELFF

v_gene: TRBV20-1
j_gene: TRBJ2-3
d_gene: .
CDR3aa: CSAYLVADTQYF

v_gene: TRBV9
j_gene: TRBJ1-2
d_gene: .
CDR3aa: CASSVAAGRYGYTF

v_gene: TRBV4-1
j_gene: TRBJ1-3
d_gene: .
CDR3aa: CASSQVRGNSGNTIYF

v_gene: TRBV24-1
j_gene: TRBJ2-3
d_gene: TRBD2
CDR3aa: CATSDPRTSADTQYF

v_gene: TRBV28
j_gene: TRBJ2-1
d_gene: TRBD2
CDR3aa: CASSGGGVAGVRNEQFF

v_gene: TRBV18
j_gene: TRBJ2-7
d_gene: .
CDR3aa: CASSDGGGIYEQYF

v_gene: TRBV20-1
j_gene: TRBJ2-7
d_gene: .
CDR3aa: CSASLSARGYEQYF

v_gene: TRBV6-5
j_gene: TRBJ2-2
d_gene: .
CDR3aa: CASSSPSNPTNTGELFF

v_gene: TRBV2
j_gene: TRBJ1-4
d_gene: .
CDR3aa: CASRQNRATNEKLFF

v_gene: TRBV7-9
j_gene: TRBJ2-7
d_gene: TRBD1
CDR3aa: CASSPGTDSYEQYF

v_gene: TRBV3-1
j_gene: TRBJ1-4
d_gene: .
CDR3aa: CASSQDIGGMATNEKLFF

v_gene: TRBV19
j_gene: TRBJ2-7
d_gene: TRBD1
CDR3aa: CASSLRDSGRYEQYF

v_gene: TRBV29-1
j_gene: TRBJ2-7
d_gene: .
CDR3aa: CSAESAYEQYF

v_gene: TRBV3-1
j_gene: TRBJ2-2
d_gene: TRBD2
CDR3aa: CASREPSGRRTGELFF

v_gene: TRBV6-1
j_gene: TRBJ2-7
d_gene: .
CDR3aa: CASSEGGSSYEQYF

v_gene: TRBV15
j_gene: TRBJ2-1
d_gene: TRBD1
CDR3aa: CATSRERQGNEQFF

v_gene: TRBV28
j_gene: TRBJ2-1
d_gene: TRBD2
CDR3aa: CASSLLDGGLANNEQFF

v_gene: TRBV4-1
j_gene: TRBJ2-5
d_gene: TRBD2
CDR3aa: CASSQLGGSGYQETQYF

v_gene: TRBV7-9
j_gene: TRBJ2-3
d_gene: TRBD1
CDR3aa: CASSRGTVITDTQYF

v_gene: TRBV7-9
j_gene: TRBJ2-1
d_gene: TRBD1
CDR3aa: CASSAPGQVTYNEQFF

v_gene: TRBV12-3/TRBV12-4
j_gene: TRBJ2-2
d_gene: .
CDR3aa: CASTLGVNTGELFF

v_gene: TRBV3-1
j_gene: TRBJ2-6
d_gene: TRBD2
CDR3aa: CASEPTSGRSAGANVLTF

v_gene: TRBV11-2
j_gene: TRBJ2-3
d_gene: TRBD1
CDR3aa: CASSLMTGGGSDTQYF

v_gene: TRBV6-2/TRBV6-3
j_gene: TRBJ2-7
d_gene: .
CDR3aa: CASSYAGTYEQYF

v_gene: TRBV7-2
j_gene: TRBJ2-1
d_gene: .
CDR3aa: CASTPPSQEQFF